The 20 T cell receptor beta chains below all came from one sample that was sequenced in a study of graft-versus-host responses after intestinal transplantation (TCRdb year 2021). Per the publication, the time point label means: cells obtained before transplantation from donor or recipient. The library was prepared using the immunoSEQ multiplex PCR assay. TCRdb mirrors the immuneACCESS table, restricted to in-frame sequences. Some clones are absent from its copies; in checked studies, under half trace to an unresolved V gene, and the reason for the others is unknown. The sample yields about 88,000 clones; 85% to 90% were counted once. Together, the top ten hold around 0.1% of the sample. Their specific antigens are unknown. The starting material was unstimulated CD4+ T cells sorted from spleen or lymph node cells, obtained before intestinal transplant. The source is a human donor who received an intestinal transplant.

The chain combines TRBV9 with TRBJ1-6; possibly TRBD1 for D (5 bases). V dropped 1 base and J dropped 10 bases, with 15 bases sitting between them. CDR3 length: 15 amino acids. Germline lookup yields CDR1 SGDLS and CDR2 YYNGEE. In nucleotides, the CDR3 is TGTGCCAGCAGCGTAAGCCCAGGGCTTGGCTCACCCCTCCACTTT. It is translated as CASSVSPGLGSPLHF.

J is TRBJ2-7 and V is TRBV11-3; D may be TRBD2 (6 bases). Germline CDR1 reads SGHNT; CDR2 reads YENEEA. The CDR3 runs to 13 residues. Between the trimmed V and J ends, which lost 1 base and 6 bases, there was a span of 10 bases. CDR3 sequence: CASSLVVGGEQYF. Here the CDR3 DNA reads TGTGCCAGCAGCTTAGTGGTCGGGGGCGAGCAGTACTTC. The whole variable domain, remainder taken from reference TRBV11-3 and TRBJ2-7, is EAGVVQSPRYKIIEKKQPVAFWCNPISGHNTLYWYLQNLGQGPELLIRYENEEAVDDSQLPKDRFSAERLKGVDSTLKIQPAELGDSAVYLCASSLVVGGEQYFGPGTRLTVT.

This sequence joins TRBV11-2 and TRBJ2-5, with 8 bases aligning to TRBD1. The CDR3 extends over 15 amino acids. The germline gives CDR1 SGHAT, CDR2 FQNNGV. The V and J ends lost 6 bases and 2 bases, in that order; junction bases with no gene match: 8. The CDR3 DNA sequence: TGTGCCAGCAGGACAGCAGGGGGCGGACAAGAGACCCAGTACTTC. Protein: CASRTAGGGQETQYF.

This clone was found a few times. The V gene is TRBV18, the J gene TRBJ1-2, with D hard to call. This CDR3 spans 12 amino acids. Germline CDR1 is KGHSH and CDR2 is LQKENI. V was clipped by 1 base and J by 6 bases, with 6 bases between them. The DNA of the CDR3 is TGTGCCAGCTCACCACTGGGAGATGGCTACACCTTC. Translated: CASSPLGDGYTF.

The genes are TRBV2 and TRBJ2-7; 8 positions match TRBD2. The CDR3 extends over 13 amino acids. The J segment lost 7 bases and the V segment lost 10 bases, leaving 12 bases of the junction unmatched. The germline gives CDR1 SNHLY, CDR2 FYNNEI. For the CDR3, the DNA is TGTGCCATGGGACTAGAGAAGGTAGGGGAGCAGTACTTC. It codes for CAMGLEKVGEQYF.

CDR3 DNA sequence: TGTGCCATCAGTGAGGCTAGCGGGGGAAGAGAGACCCAGTACTTC. Translating gives CAISEASGGRETQYF. This chain uses TRBV10-3 with TRBJ2-5; 10 nucleotides match TRBD2. Per the germline V gene, CDR1 is ENHRY and CDR2 is SYGVKD. This CDR3 is 15 amino acids long. J gave up 4 bases and V 2 bases, and 4 bases lay outside the gene matches.

V usage is TRBV6-5 and J usage is TRBJ2-3; D remains unclear. V lost 2 bases, J lost 3 bases, and 6 bases lay in between. This CDR3 contains 13 residues. Germline V gene sequence: CDR1 MNHEY, CDR2 SVGAGI. The CDR3 nucleotides are TGTGCCAGCAGTTACGACGGGACAGATACGCAGTATTTT. It codes for CASSYDGTDTQYF.

V gene TRBV5-1 combines with J gene TRBJ1-3, with 7 bases identical to TRBD1. This CDR3 region has 14 residues. J lost 6 bases, V lost 3 bases, and 6 bases had no gene match. CDR1 and CDR2 (germline): SGHRS, YFSETQ. CDR3 sequence reads: CASSSTGEANTIYF. The DNA of the CDR3 is TGCGCCAGCAGCTCCACAGGGGAGGCAAACACCATATATTTT. Drawing the rest from reference TRBV5-1 and TRBJ1-3, the complete variable domain is KAGVTQTPRYLIKTRGQQVTLSCSPISGHRSVSWYQQTPGQGLQFLFEYFSETQRNKGNFPGRFSGRQFSNSRSEMNVSTLELGDSALYLCASSSTGEANTIYFGEGSWLTVV.

This rearrangement joins TRBV19 to TRBJ1-1; 8 positions match TRBD1. Germline CDR1 reads LNHDA; CDR2 reads SQIVND (reference sequence). CDR3 length equals 13 residues. V shed 8 bases and J 5 bases; nucleotides not matched to a gene: 7. This CDR3 reads CASLRTGKTEAFF. In DNA, the CDR3 is TGTGCCAGTCTTAGGACAGGGAAAACTGAAGCTTTCTTT.

This clone has just one count. The chain uses TRBV5-1 and TRBJ2-1; TRBD2 agrees at 10 bases. The CDR3 is 17 amino acids. Losses at the gene ends were 3 bases for V and 1 base for J; bases not matched to a gene: 7. Germline V gene sequence: CDR1 SGHRS, CDR2 YFSETQ. CDR3 loop: CASSYLPSGGSYNEQFF. The CDR3 nucleotides are TGCGCCAGCAGCTACCTCCCTAGCGGGGGTTCCTACAATGAGCAGTTCTTC.

The chain has TRBV7-9 and TRBJ2-7, with D possibly TRBD1 on 5 matching bases. The V and J ends lost 5 bases and 3 bases respectively, with 17 bases between them. Germline loops: CDR1 SEHNR, CDR2 FQNEAQ (reference sequence). The CDR3 is 15 residues long. The CDR3 DNA reads TGTGCCAGCAGCAACATTGCTGTTGGACACTACGAGCAGTACTTC. Protein product: CASSNIAVGHYEQYF.

The gene calls are TRBV5-1 and TRBJ2-3, with 7 bases that match TRBD1. The CDR3 totals 15 residues. Germline V lookup: CDR1 SGHRS, CDR2 YFSETQ. The ends lost 4 bases at V and 0 bases at J; junction bases unmatched: 5. The CDR3 region is CASSLQQGSTDTQYF. The CDR3 DNA reads as TGCGCCAGCAGCCTTCAACAGGGGAGCACAGATACGCAGTATTTT. The full variable domain, with the rest looked up from reference TRBV5-1 and TRBJ2-3, is KAGVTQTPRYLIKTRGQQVTLSCSPISGHRSVSWYQQTPGQGLQFLFEYFSETQRNKGNFPGRFSGRQFSNSRSEMNVSTLELGDSALYLCASSLQQGSTDTQYFGPGTRLTVL.

The rearrangement links TRBV18 to TRBJ1-6; the D is unclear. Between the trimmed V and J ends, which lost 1 base and 7 bases, there was a span of 14 bases. The CDR3 covers 16 residues. Germline CDR1 KGHSH, CDR2 LQKENI. In DNA, the CDR3 is TGTGCCAGCTCACCACGTGGAGGGCCTCGGAATTCACCCCTCCACTTT. Translated, it gives CASSPRGGPRNSPLHF.

Of note for this clone: A junction boundary mismatches the germline segment, possibly from a read error. The chain uses TRBV7-7 and TRBJ2-2; 7 nucleotides align to TRBD2. CDR1 SSHAT and CDR2 FNYEAQ come from the germline V gene (reference sequence). This CDR3 spans 14 amino acids. DNA for the CDR3: TGTGCTAGCAGCTTCCGGGGGGAATCCGGGGAGCTGTTTTTT. Translation: CASSFRGESGELFF.

The J gene is TRBJ1-1, the V gene TRBV10-3; 9 bases fit TRBD1. CDR3 length: 15 residues. Trimming cost V 3 bases and J 6 bases; bases outside gene matches: 8. Germline-derived CDR1 and CDR2 are ENHRY and SYGVKD. This chain's CDR3 is CAISDSWTGVPEAFF. The CDR3 region has the DNA TGTGCCATCAGTGATAGTTGGACAGGGGTCCCTGAAGCTTTCTTT.

This chain uses TRBV10-2 with TRBJ1-1, with 8 nucleotides matching TRBD1. Germline CDR1 WSHSY, CDR2 SAAADI. With 6 bases clipped from V and 4 bases from J, the junction kept 4 bases outside the gene matches. The CDR3 loop spans 13 amino acids. CDR3 DNA sequence: TGCGCCAGCAGCCTAACAGGGGGCACTGAAGCTTTCTTT. This encodes CASSLTGGTEAFF.

The chain combines TRBV7-3 with TRBJ1-6; TRBD1 aligns across 7 bases. From germline, CDR1 is SGHTA and CDR2 FQGTGA. CDR3 size: 16 residues. Trimming took 5 bases from V and 0 from J; bases not matched to a gene: 4. Written as DNA, the CDR3 is TGTGCCAGCAGCCCTACAGGGGACTCCTATAATTCACCCCTCCACTTT. It is translated as CASSPTGDSYNSPLHF.

The chain combines TRBV19 with TRBJ1-6, with D possibly matching TRBD1 (5 bases). Trimming pared 8 bases from V and 6 bases from J, leaving 23 bases between. Germline-derived CDR1 and CDR2 are LNHDA and SQIVND (reference sequence). The CDR3 has 17 residues. CDR3: CASQPGRLPGGNSPLHF. CDR3 in DNA: TGTGCCAGTCAACCGGGACGGCTTCCGGGGGGTAATTCACCCCTCCACTTT.

The chain has TRBV18 and TRBJ2-7, with D perhaps matching TRBD1 (5 bases). Trimming removed 3 bases at V and 3 bases at J, with 6 bases between. This CDR3 is built from 12 residues. The germline gives CDR1 KGHSH, CDR2 LQKENI. CDR3 nucleotides: TGTGCCAGCTCACCCGACAGCTACGAGCAGTACTTC. Translated, it gives CASSPDSYEQYF.

The rearrangement joins TRBV6-6 to TRBJ2-7; 7 bases are a match to TRBD1. The J segment lost 6 bases and the V segment lost 2 bases, leaving 10 bases of the junction unmatched. CDR1 is MNHNY and CDR2 is SVGAGI in the germline V gene (reference sequence). The CDR3 sequence is 15 residues long. CDR3 in amino acids: CASSYVRQGVGEQYF. The CDR3 DNA sequence: TGTGCCAGCAGTTACGTGCGGCAGGGGGTGGGCGAGCAGTACTTC.